The 8 T cell receptor beta chains in this list originate from one sample, sequenced in a study of blood T cell repertoires in COVID-19. The data were produced by immunoSEQ multiplex PCR, yet TCRdb's version contains in-frame clones alone and is incomplete. Of approximately 140,000 clones in the sample, approximately 85% are singletons; the top ten hold 3.4%. The sequenced material came from PBMCs or T cells enriched from blood (not recorded which). The receptor set was obtained from a woman in her 50s with acute COVID-19.

In DNA form, the CDR3 reads TGTGCCAGCAGCACCACAAGACTTGGCTACACCTTC. It codes for CASSTTRLGYTF. The V and J genes are TRBV7-2 and TRBJ1-2; D not resolved. The CDR3 runs 12 residues. Germline V gene sequence: CDR1 SGHTA, CDR2 FQGNSA. Trimming stripped 5 bases from V and 7 bases from J, with 11 bases between.

This chain uses TRBV14 with TRBJ2-2, with D possibly matching TRBD2 (7 bases). The CDR3 sequence is 15 residues long. The V end lost 2 bases, the J end lost 4 bases, and 11 bases lay between the germline ends. In germline, CDR1 is SGHDN, CDR2 FVKESK. The DNA for the CDR3 is TGTGCCAGCAGCCAACAAGGGGGGGGCACCGGGGAGCTGTTTTTT. Its translation: CASSQQGGGTGELFF.

The rearrangement uses TRBV14 and TRBJ2-1, with TRBD2 matching over 8 bases. With V trimmed by 1 base and J by 6 bases, 11 bases remained unmatched. This CDR3 has 17 residues. Looked up from germline, CDR1 is SGHDN and CDR2 is FVKESK. CDR3 sequence (DNA): TGTGCCAGCAGCCAAGGAGCGGGAGCTCCCCAGGCCAATGAGCAGTTCTTC. Protein: CASSQGAGAPQANEQFF. Full variable domain (remainder filled in from reference TRBV14 and TRBJ2-1): EAGVTQFPSHSVIEKGQTVTLRCDPISGHDNLYWYRRVMGKEIKFLLHFVKESKQDESGMPNNRFLAERTGGTYSTLKVQPAELEDSGVYFCASSQGAGAPQANEQFFGPGTRLTVL.

The chain joins TRBV30 to TRBJ1-6, with 9 bases lining up with TRBD1. This CDR3 is built from 15 residues. With 5 bases clipped from V and 4 bases from J, the junction kept 6 bases outside the gene matches. The germline V gene encodes CDR1 GTSNPN and CDR2 SVGIG (reference sequence). The DNA of the CDR3 is TGTGCCTGGGGGACAGGGAGGAATTATAATTCACCCCTCCACTTT. It specifies CAWGTGRNYNSPLHF.

The V gene is TRBV6-5, the J gene TRBJ2-7; 8 nucleotides match TRBD2. V shed 2 bases and J 3 bases; nucleotides not matched to a gene: 6. Germline lookup yields CDR1 MNHEY and CDR2 SVGAGI. The length of the CDR3 is 15 residues. CDR3 coding DNA: TGTGCCAGCAGTTACCGGGGGGGGGCTGGCTACGAGCAGTACTTC. Amino acids: CASSYRGGAGYEQYF.

This clone came up once. The CDR3 spells CASSRQSSYEQYF. In DNA form, the CDR3 reads TGTGCCAGCAGTCGACAGAGCTCCTACGAGCAGTACTTC. The rearrangement links TRBV27 to TRBJ2-7, with D possibly matching TRBD1 (5 bases). This CDR3 has 13 amino acids. The germline V gene has CDR1 MNHEY and CDR2 SMNVEV (reference sequence). V lost 5 bases, J lost 0 bases, and 8 bases lay in between.

CDR3 region: CASSIDEAYSYNEQFF. The CDR3 region has the DNA TGTGCCAGTAGTATAGATGAGGCTTACTCCTACAATGAGCAGTTCTTC. This chain connects TRBV19 to TRBJ2-1, with D unresolved. V was pared by 0 bases and J by 0 bases, with 9 bases between. Germline V gives CDR1 LNHDA, CDR2 SQIVND (reference sequence). CDR3 size: 16 residues.

This chain uses TRBV5-1 with TRBJ2-5; 8 nucleotides match TRBD2. The CDR3 has 17 residues. CDR1 and CDR2 (germline): SGHRS, YFSETQ. With 0 bases clipped from V and 5 bases from J, the junction kept 12 bases outside the gene matches. CDR3: CASSLGASGSFEETQYF. The CDR3 region has the DNA TGCGCCAGCAGCTTGGGGGCTAGCGGGTCGTTTGAGGAGACCCAGTACTTC.